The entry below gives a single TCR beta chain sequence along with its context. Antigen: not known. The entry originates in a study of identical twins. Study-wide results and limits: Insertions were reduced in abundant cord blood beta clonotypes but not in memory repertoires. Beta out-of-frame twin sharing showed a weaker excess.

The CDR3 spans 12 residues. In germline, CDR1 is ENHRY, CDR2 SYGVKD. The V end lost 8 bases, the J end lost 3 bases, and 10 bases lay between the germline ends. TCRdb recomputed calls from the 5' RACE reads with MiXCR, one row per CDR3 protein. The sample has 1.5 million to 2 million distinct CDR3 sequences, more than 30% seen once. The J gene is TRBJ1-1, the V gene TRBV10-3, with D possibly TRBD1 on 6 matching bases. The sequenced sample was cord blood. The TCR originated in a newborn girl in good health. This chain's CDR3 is CAIGGSYTEAFF. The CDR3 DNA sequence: TGTGCCATCGGGGGCAGCTACACTGAAGCTTTCTTT.